The 29 T cell receptor beta chains listed next were all sequenced from one sample in a study of blood T cell repertoires in COVID-19 (dated by TCRdb to the early 2020s). Libraries were constructed by the immunoSEQ multiplex PCR assay. TCRdb stores this immuneACCESS table with in-frame sequences only. Part of the clones is absent; in the studies checked, under half of the shortfall reflects unresolved V genes, and no reason is known for the rest. A total of a few hundred thousand clones appear in this sample, just under 90% of them only once. The ten largest clones capture 5.5% to 8% of the sample. The sample was peripheral blood. These receptors all stem from a man aged 60-69 years who had recovered from COVID-19.

The chain uses TRBV30 and TRBJ2-2; a weak D match, TRBD1 (5 bases). There are 13 residues in the CDR3. Trimming removed 1 base from V and 4 bases from J, with 7 bases in between. The germline CDR1 and CDR2 sequences are GTSNPN and SVGIG (reference sequence). Written as DNA, the CDR3 is TGTGCCTGGAGTGCACAGGTCACCGGGGAGCTGTTTTTT. This encodes CAWSAQVTGELFF.

The rearrangement links TRBV2 to TRBJ1-5; D gene ambiguous. CDR3 length: 14 amino acids. With 2 bases removed from V and 2 bases from J, the gap between germline ends came to 7 bases. CDR1 and CDR2 (germline): SNHLY, FYNNEI. The CDR3 sequence: CASSEIAGNQPQHF. The CDR3 DNA reads TGTGCCAGCAGTGAAATTGCAGGCAATCAGCCCCAGCATTTT.

This clone was observed a handful of times. The chain carries TRBV27 and TRBJ1-5; D remains ambiguous. The CDR3 spans 15 residues. Looked up from germline, CDR1 is MNHEY and CDR2 is SMNVEV (reference sequence). V was clipped by 2 bases and J by 3 bases, with 11 bases between them. CDR3 coding DNA: TGTGCCAGCAGTTTAGGTGCCGAGTTCAATCAGCCCCAGCATTTT. As protein: CASSLGAEFNQPQHF.

J is TRBJ2-6 and V is TRBV19; a possible D gene is TRBD1 (6 bases). This CDR3 has 18 amino acids. Germline V gene lookup returns CDR1 LNHDA and CDR2 SQIVND (reference sequence). The V gene lost 4 bases and the J gene lost 2 bases, with 18 bases spanning the gap. CDR3 DNA sequence: TGTGCCAGTAGTAGAGTGAACCGGGACATCACTGGGGCCAACGTCCTGACTTTC. Translated, it gives CASSRVNRDITGANVLTF.

The chain recombines TRBV11-2 with TRBJ1-1, with no clear D. V lost 4 bases and J 4 bases, leaving 10 bases between the germline ends. Germline values: CDR1 SGHAT, CDR2 FQNNGV. The CDR3 is 13 amino acids. The CDR3 region has the DNA TGTGCCAGCAGCTCCGAGGTGATCACTGAAGCTTTCTTT. This encodes CASSSEVITEAFF. Based on the CDR3 plus reference TRBV11-2 and TRBJ1-1, the full variable domain is EAGVAQSPRYKIIEKRQSVAFWCNPISGHATLYWYQQILGQGPKLLIQFQNNGVVDDSQLPKDRFSAERLKGVDSTLKIQPAKLEDSAVYLCASSSEVITEAFFGQGTRLTVV.

The J gene is TRBJ2-1, the V gene TRBV30; 15 bases agree with TRBD2. Looked up from germline, CDR1 is GTSNPN and CDR2 is SVGIG (reference sequence). CDR3 length equals 20 residues. V lost 1 base and J lost 6; bases outside the gene matches: 16. DNA of the CDR3: TGTGCCTGGAGTGCCTCTAGGACTAGCGGGAGGGCCAGATCGGGCAATGAGCAGTTCTTC. It codes for CAWSASRTSGRARSGNEQFF. Together with reference TRBV30 and TRBJ2-1, the CDR3 gives the full variable domain: SQTIHQWPATLVQPVGSPLSLECTVEGTSNPNLYWYRQAAGRGLQLLFYSVGIGQISSEVPQNLSASRPQDRQFILSSKKLLLSDSGFYLCAWSASRTSGRARSGNEQFFGPGTRLTVL.

The chain joins TRBV6-2 or TRBV6-3 to TRBJ2-2; D gene uncertain. Germline V gives CDR1 MNHEY, CDR2 SVGEGT. This CDR3 region has 15 residues. Trimming shortened V by 4 bases and J by 4 bases, and 13 bases separated the two germline ends. For the CDR3, the DNA is TGTGCCAGCAGTTTGGGCAGACCGACCACCGGGGAGCTGTTTTTT. This codes for CASSLGRPTTGELFF.

This chain connects TRBV10-3 to TRBJ2-3; TRBD1 agrees at 9 bases. Germline values: CDR1 ENHRY, CDR2 SYGVKD. Losses at the gene ends were 0 bases for V and 1 base for J; bases not matched to a gene: 8. This CDR3 is built from 18 residues. CDR3 sequence reads: CAISESTRTGVGTDTQYF. The CDR3 DNA sequence: TGTGCCATCAGTGAGTCGACCAGGACAGGGGTAGGCACAGATACGCAGTATTTT.

The chain links TRBV7-2 to TRBJ2-7, with 8 bases lining up with TRBD1. Per the germline V gene, CDR1 is SGHTA and CDR2 is FQGNSA. The J segment lost 4 bases and the V segment lost 4 bases, leaving 9 bases of the junction unmatched. The CDR3 covers 15 residues. The CDR3 loop is CASSSYGTGPYEQYF. The CDR3 region has the DNA TGTGCCAGCAGCTCATACGGGACAGGTCCTTACGAGCAGTACTTC.

The genes are TRBV30 and TRBJ2-2, with 10 nucleotides matching TRBD2. The CDR3 length is 15 residues. With 5 bases clipped from V and 0 bases from J, the junction kept 3 bases outside the gene matches. The germline V gene has CDR1 GTSNPN and CDR2 SVGIG (reference sequence). The CDR3 DNA reads TGTGCCTGGGGCCTAGCGGGAGCGAACACCGGGGAGCTGTTTTTT. This gives the protein CAWGLAGANTGELFF.

V usage is TRBV5-1 and J usage is TRBJ1-1; TRBD1 might be the D (6 bases). The CDR3 sequence is 16 residues long. Germline CDR1 SGHRS, CDR2 YFSETQ. V lost 0 bases and J lost 5, with 17 bases in between. The CDR3 DNA follows: TGCGCCAGCAGCTTGGCCGGACAGTCGTTGGGGACTGAAGCTTTCTTT. Its translation is CASSLAGQSLGTEAFF.

Comments on this clone: In the same sample, other DNA sequences code for this CDR3. CDR3 nucleotides: TGTGCCAGCAGACCGGGACAGGGTCTTGAAAAACTGTTTTTT. It specifies CASRPGQGLEKLFF. The chain recombines TRBV28 with TRBJ1-4, with 9 bases that match TRBD1. After removal of 6 bases from V and 7 bases from J, the junction contained 6 bases not matched to a gene. The germline CDR1 and CDR2 sequences are MDHEN and SYDVKM. CDR3 length: 14 amino acids. Based on the CDR3 plus reference TRBV28 and TRBJ1-4, the full variable domain is DVKVTQSSRYLVKRTGEKVFLECVQDMDHENMFWYRQDPGLGLRLIYFSYDVKMKEKGDIPEGYSVSREKKERFSLILESASTNQTSMYLCASRPGQGLEKLFFGSGTQLSVL.

J is TRBJ1-1 and V is TRBV9, with TRBD1 matching over 8 bases. Germline V CDR1 and CDR2: SGDLS, YYNGEE. V gave up 3 bases and J gave up 7 bases; unmatched junction bases: 5. The CDR3 extends over 13 amino acids. The chain's CDR3 is CASSASTGDEAFF. The CDR3 coding sequence is TGTGCCAGCAGCGCCTCGACAGGGGATGAAGCTTTCTTT. Full variable domain (outside the CDR3, taken from reference TRBV9 and TRBJ1-1): DSGVTQTPKHLITATGQRVTLRCSPRSGDLSVYWYQQSLDQGLQFLIQYYNGEERAKGNILERFSAQQFPDLHSELNLSSLELGDSALYFCASSASTGDEAFFGQGTRLTVV.

V usage is TRBV3-1 (or the pseudogene TRBV3-2) and J usage is TRBJ2-5; no definite D call. Trimming took off 0 bases at V and 5 bases at J, with 7 bases between the two ends. CDR1 is LGHDT, CDR2 YNNKEL, per germline (reference sequence). The CDR3 loop spans 13 amino acids. The CDR3 DNA follows: TGTGCCAGCAGCCAAGATTTGCGGGAGACCCAGTACTTC. This gives the protein CASSQDLRETQYF.

The rearrangement joins TRBV7-2 to TRBJ2-3; unclear D gene. CDR3 length equals 14 residues. Germline V gene sequence: CDR1 SGHTA, CDR2 FQGNSA. Trimming took off 5 bases at V and 3 bases at J, with 12 bases between the two ends. The CDR3 coding sequence is TGTGCCAGCAGCCCAAGGTCGGGTACAGATACGCAGTATTTT. It encodes CASSPRSGTDTQYF.

The chain recombines TRBV27 with TRBJ2-2, with 9 bases that match TRBD2. Germline V gives CDR1 MNHEY, CDR2 SMNVEV (reference sequence). The CDR3 totals 18 residues. The trim removed 8 bases at V and 8 bases at J, leaving 21 bases unmatched. DNA for the CDR3: TGTGCCAGCCTACAGGAATGGGGGCTAGCGGGGCTCAAAGGGGAGCTGTTTTTT. Its protein product is CASLQEWGLAGLKGELFF.

The chain joins TRBV6-1 to TRBJ2-7, with 12 bases identical to TRBD2. The CDR3 is made up of 14 amino acids. Germline assignment: CDR1 MNHNS and CDR2 SASEGT. Trimming took 6 bases from V and 7 from J; bases not matched to a gene: 7. The DNA of the CDR3 is TGTGCCAGCAGCATACTAGCGGGGGGAATAGAGCAGTACTTC. Translated, it gives CASSILAGGIEQYF.

This chain links TRBV24-1 with TRBJ2-1; 7 bases fit TRBD1. Germline CDR1 KGHDR, CDR2 SFDVKD. CDR3 length: 15 amino acids. V lost 4 bases to trimming and J lost 8 bases; unmatched junction nucleotides: 10. The CDR3, as DNA: TGTGCCACCAGTGACCCTAAACAGGGGATAGATGAGCAGTTCTTC. It yields the protein CATSDPKQGIDEQFF.

J is TRBJ2-7 and V is TRBV5-5, with 8 bases fitting TRBD1. CDR1 SGHKS and CDR2 YYEKEE come from the germline V gene (reference sequence). The length of the CDR3 is 18 residues. With 0 bases clipped from V and 0 bases from J, the junction kept 11 bases outside the gene matches. CDR3: CASSLGPGGDVISYEQYF. The CDR3 DNA is TGTGCCAGCAGCTTGGGGCCAGGGGGCGATGTCATCTCCTACGAGCAGTACTTC. The variable domain in full, completed from reference TRBV5-5 and TRBJ2-7, reads DAGVTQSPTHLIKTRGQQVTLRCSPISGHKSVSWYQQVLGQGPQFIFQYYEKEERGRGNFPDRFSARQFPNYSSELNVNALLLGDSALYLCASSLGPGGDVISYEQYFGPGTRLTVT.

V and J are TRBV7-8 and TRBJ1-1; no definite D call. V lost 1 base to trimming and J lost 5 bases, with 20 bases between them. CDR3 size: 17 residues. The V gene's germline CDR1 is SGHVS and CDR2 FQNEAQ. The chain's CDR3 is CASSLVIQPGTRTEAFF. CDR3 bases: TGTGCCAGCAGCTTAGTCATCCAGCCGGGAACGAGGACTGAAGCTTTCTTT.

In the case of this clone: Other DNA sequences from this sample encode an identical CDR3 as well. The rearrangement joins TRBV5-1 to TRBJ2-3; D remains unclear. Between the trimmed V and J ends, which lost 0 bases and 5 bases, there was a span of 4 bases. CDR1 and CDR2 (germline): SGHRS, YFSETQ. The CDR3 covers 12 residues. CDR3 in DNA: TGCGCCAGCAGCTTGGCCGGAGATACGCAGTATTTT. Its translation is CASSLAGDTQYF.

The chain has TRBV18 and TRBJ1-5, with D possibly TRBD1 on 5 matching bases. Trimming stripped 1 base from V and 2 bases from J, with 9 bases between. CDR1 is KGHSH and CDR2 is LQKENI in the germline V gene. The CDR3 is made up of 15 amino acids. CDR3 DNA: TGTGCCAGCTCACCACAGGGGAAGGGCAATCAGCCCCAGCATTTT. Its protein is CASSPQGKGNQPQHF. The complete variable domain, with remaining parts taken from reference TRBV18 and TRBJ1-5, reads NAGVMQNPRHLVRRRGQEARLRCSPMKGHSHVYWYRQLPEEGLKFMVYLQKENIIDESGMPKERFSAEFPKEGPSILRIQQVVRGDSAAYFCASSPQGKGNQPQHFGDGTRLSIL.

Turning to this clone: At one end, the junction sequence differs from germline, possibly due to a read error. The chain joins TRBV15 to TRBJ2-1; the match to TRBD1 covers 7 bases. CDR1 and CDR2 (germline): LNHNV, YYDKDF (reference sequence). This CDR3 has 15 residues. CDR3 coding DNA: TGTGCCACCAGTAGAGGGGGCGCATCCTACAATGAGCAGTTCTTC. Its translation: CATSRGGASYNEQFF.

V is TRBV11-2 and J is TRBJ2-1; 7 bases map to TRBD2. Germline V CDR1 and CDR2: SGHAT, FQNNGV. J gave up 1 base and V 6 bases, and 9 bases lay outside the gene matches. This CDR3 is built from 16 residues. The CDR3 protein is CASRSSGHPSYNEQFF. The DNA of the CDR3 is TGTGCCAGCAGGTCTAGCGGCCACCCTTCCTACAATGAGCAGTTCTTC. Full variable domain (outside the CDR3, taken from reference TRBV11-2 and TRBJ2-1): EAGVAQSPRYKIIEKRQSVAFWCNPISGHATLYWYQQILGQGPKLLIQFQNNGVVDDSQLPKDRFSAERLKGVDSTLKIQPAKLEDSAVYLCASRSSGHPSYNEQFFGPGTRLTVL.

The V call is TRBV2, the J call TRBJ1-5; 10 positions agree with TRBD1. Germline CDR1 reads SNHLY; CDR2 reads FYNNEI. This CDR3 has 15 amino acids. V trimming: 8 bases; J trimming: 1 base; junction bases outside the gene matches: 5. Here the CDR3 reads CASSKDRGSNQPQHF. DNA for the CDR3: TGTGCCAGCTCGAAGGACAGGGGGAGCAATCAGCCCCAGCATTTT.

Points on this clone: Other DNA variants within this sample encode the same CDR3. Here the CDR3 DNA reads TGCGCCAGCAGCTTGTCAGGGGGGTCCTACAATGAGCAGTTCTTC. It specifies CASSLSGGSYNEQFF. This sequence joins TRBV5-1 and TRBJ2-1; TRBD1 might be the D (7 bases). There are 15 residues in the CDR3. Germline loops: CDR1 SGHRS, CDR2 YFSETQ. V was cut by 1 base and J by 1 base, with 9 bases left in between. The complete variable domain, with remaining parts taken from reference TRBV5-1 and TRBJ2-1, reads KAGVTQTPRYLIKTRGQQVTLSCSPISGHRSVSWYQQTPGQGLQFLFEYFSETQRNKGNFPGRFSGRQFSNSRSEMNVSTLELGDSALYLCASSLSGGSYNEQFFGPGTRLTVL.

The chain employs TRBV7-3 and TRBJ2-2, with 11 positions matching TRBD2. Germline CDR1 is SGHTA and CDR2 is FQGTGA. V lost 6 bases to trimming and J lost 5 bases; unmatched junction nucleotides: 5. There are 15 residues in the CDR3. The CDR3 here is CASRGTSGRTGELFF. DNA for the CDR3: TGTGCCAGCAGAGGGACTAGCGGAAGGACCGGGGAGCTGTTTTTT.

The gene calls are TRBV7-3 and TRBJ2-2; 9 positions agree with TRBD2. The germline V gene encodes CDR1 SGHTA and CDR2 FQGTGA. The V gene end was trimmed by 0 bases and the J gene end by 4 bases; junction bases not matched to a gene: 0. This CDR3 comprises 15 residues. In DNA, the CDR3 is TGTGCCAGCAGCTTAACACTAGCGGGCACCGGGGAGCTGTTTTTT. The encoded protein is CASSLTLAGTGELFF.

The chain combines TRBV9 with TRBJ2-5, with 7 bases fitting TRBD1. Germline lookup yields CDR1 SGDLS and CDR2 YYNGEE. V lost 5 bases and J lost 4; bases outside the gene matches: 5. This CDR3 spans 13 amino acids. The CDR3 bases are TGTGCCAGCAGTGCCGCAGGGGGAGAGACCCAGTACTTC. Encoded protein: CASSAAGGETQYF.